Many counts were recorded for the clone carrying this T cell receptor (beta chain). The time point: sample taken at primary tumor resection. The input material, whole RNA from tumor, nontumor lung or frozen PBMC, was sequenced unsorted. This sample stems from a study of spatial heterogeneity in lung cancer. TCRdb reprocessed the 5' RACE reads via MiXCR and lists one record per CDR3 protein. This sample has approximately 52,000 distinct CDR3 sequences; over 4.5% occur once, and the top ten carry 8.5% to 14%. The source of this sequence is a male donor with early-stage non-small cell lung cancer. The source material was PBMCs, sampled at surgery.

The CDR3 is CASSPSTGELFF. CDR3 DNA: TGTGCCAGCAGTCCGAGCACCGGGGAGCTGTTTTTT. The J gene is TRBJ2-2, the V gene TRBV7-2, with D uncertain. This CDR3 contains 12 residues. CDR1 SGHTA and CDR2 FQGNSA come from the germline V gene. Trimming took 6 bases from V and 4 from J, leaving 6 bases between them.